Presented here are 28 T cell receptor beta chains from one specimen sequenced in a study of cytomegalovirus exposure and HLA in healthy donors. TCRdb's table, derived via immunoSEQ multiplex PCR, lists solely in-frame clones and lacks some. This table has roughly 330,000 clones, 75% to 90% appearing once. Material: PBMCs. All receptors derive from a young woman in good health and CMV-seropositive.

The J gene is TRBJ2-1, the V gene TRBV10-3, with 9 positions matching TRBD2. V lost 6 bases to trimming and J lost 7 bases; unmatched junction nucleotides: 16. Germline-derived CDR1 and CDR2 are ENHRY and SYGVKD. This CDR3 spans 17 amino acids. Here the CDR3 reads CAISGEDSGSDGNEQFF. CDR3 nucleotides: TGTGCCATCAGCGGGGAAGATAGCGGGAGCGACGGGAATGAGCAGTTCTTC.

The V call is TRBV9, the J call TRBJ2-3; 8 bases fit TRBD2. This CDR3 has 15 residues. Per germline, CDR1 SGDLS and CDR2 YYNGEE. V trimming: 2 bases; J trimming: 8 bases; junction bases outside the gene matches: 10. The CDR3 loop is CASSVPGLSGGTQYF. CDR3 DNA: TGTGCCAGCAGCGTGCCCGGGCTCAGCGGGGGTACGCAGTATTTT.

V is TRBV6-1 and J is TRBJ1-5; possibly TRBD1 for D (6 bases). The CDR3 has 15 amino acids. The V end was cut by 0 bases, the J end by 7 bases, with 13 bases between. The germline CDR1 and CDR2 sequences are MNHNS and SASEGT. The chain's CDR3 is CASSEAGGGHQPQHF. CDR3 DNA sequence: TGTGCCAGCAGTGAAGCTGGTGGGGGGCACCAGCCCCAGCATTTT.

V gene TRBV27 combines with J gene TRBJ2-1; no firm D call. The CDR3 spans 15 residues. The germline V gene encodes CDR1 MNHEY and CDR2 SMNVEV (reference sequence). Trimming shortened V by 6 bases and J by 2 bases, and 14 bases separated the two germline ends. The CDR3 sequence is CASRRSRVAYNEQFF. CDR3 DNA sequence: TGTGCCAGCAGGCGAAGCAGAGTCGCCTACAATGAGCAGTTCTTC.

The CDR3 loop reads CASSLVIEGDIQYF. CDR3 nucleotide sequence: TGTGCCAGCAGCTTAGTCATTGAGGGGGACATTCAGTACTTC. This sequence joins TRBV7-9 and TRBJ2-4, with D perhaps matching TRBD1 (6 bases). V was trimmed by 1 base and J by 8 bases, leaving 12 bases between them. Germline CDR1 reads SEHNR; CDR2 reads FQNEAQ (reference sequence). CDR3 length: 14 amino acids.

This clone has just one count. The gene calls are TRBV9 and TRBJ1-3; 11 bases fit TRBD1. From germline, CDR1 is SGDLS and CDR2 YYNGEE. The trim removed 5 bases at V and 0 bases at J, leaving 4 bases unmatched. This CDR3 is 16 amino acids long. The CDR3 reads CASRGQGGPSGNTIYF. CDR3 in DNA: TGTGCCAGCAGGGGACAGGGGGGACCCTCTGGAAACACCATATATTTT.

This chain joins TRBV29-1 and TRBJ1-5; D possibly corresponds to TRBD1 (5 bases). Deletions cut 4 bases from V and 4 bases from J, with 8 bases between. Per germline, CDR1 SQVTM and CDR2 ANQGSEA. This CDR3 is built from 12 residues. CDR3 DNA: TGCAGCGTTGTCGCAGGGAATCAGCCCCAGCATTTT. Protein product: CSVVAGNQPQHF.

Points on this clone: The same CDR3 also results from other DNA sequences found in this sample. The chain has TRBV9 and TRBJ1-3; no firm D call. The germline gives CDR1 SGDLS, CDR2 YYNGEE. The V gene lost 0 bases and the J gene lost 0 bases, with 4 bases spanning the gap. CDR3 length: 14 residues. The DNA for the CDR3 is TGTGCCAGCAGCGTAGGAAGCTCTGGAAACACCATATATTTT. Translation gives CASSVGSSGNTIYF.

Notes on this clone: The junction departs from germline at one end; a sequencing error may be responsible. The J gene is TRBJ1-5, the V gene TRBV2, with unresolved D. This CDR3 region has 15 residues. Germline V gives CDR1 SNHLY, CDR2 FYNNEI. The CDR3 coding sequence is TGTGCCAGCATCCCGTTTTTGGGTAGCGATCAGCCCCAGCATTTT. Encoded protein: CASIPFLGSDQPQHF.

This clone was detected only a few times. The chain is built from TRBV5-6 and TRBJ1-5; D perhaps matches TRBD1 (6 bases). Germline loops: CDR1 SGHDT, CDR2 YYEEEE. The CDR3 consists of 13 residues. The ends were cut back, 2 bases at V and 7 bases at J, with 10 bases in the middle. CDR3 bases: TGTGCCAGCAGCTTTGGAGGGGGACAGCCCCAGCATTTT. Protein sequence: CASSFGGGQPQHF.

CDR3 nucleotides: TGTGCCAGCAGTCGCGGGACAGGTACCTTAACCTTC. Translated: CASSRGTGTLTF. The chain has TRBV27 and TRBJ1-2, with TRBD1 identical over 8 bases. Germline V gives CDR1 MNHEY, CDR2 SMNVEV (reference sequence). The J segment lost 14 bases and the V segment lost 5 bases, leaving 10 bases of the junction unmatched. The CDR3 runs 12 residues.

The V call is TRBV5-4, the J call TRBJ2-3, with unresolved D. This CDR3 spans 18 amino acids. Looked up from germline, CDR1 is SGHNT and CDR2 is YYREEE (reference sequence). With 0 bases removed from V and 0 bases from J, the gap between germline ends came to 17 bases. This CDR3 reads CASSLVARRVTSTDTQYF. The CDR3 bases are TGTGCCAGCAGCTTGGTGGCTAGACGAGTGACTAGCACAGATACGCAGTATTTT.

The chain couples TRBV19 to TRBJ2-2; 9 bases map to TRBD1. CDR1 LNHDA and CDR2 SQIVND come from the germline V gene (reference sequence). The trim removed 4 bases at V and 4 bases at J, leaving 7 bases unmatched. There are 16 residues in the CDR3. CDR3 loop: CASSRYGTGLTGELFF. CDR3 nucleotides: TGTGCCAGTAGTAGATACGGGACAGGGCTCACCGGGGAGCTGTTTTTT.

The genes are TRBV7-9 and TRBJ2-3, with D perhaps TRBD1 (6 bases). The CDR3 has 15 residues. Germline CDR1 reads SEHNR; CDR2 reads FQNEAQ (reference sequence). V was clipped by 5 bases and J by 9 bases, with 21 bases between them. The CDR3 nucleotides are TGTGCCAGCAGCCCCCACGCAATACAGGGAGACACGCAGTATTTT. Translated: CASSPHAIQGDTQYF.

CDR3 nucleotide sequence: TGTGCCAGCAGTACCCGGACCTCAGGGGCCTACGAGCAGTACTTC. Its protein is CASSTRTSGAYEQYF. The chain recombines TRBV27 with TRBJ2-7; D may be TRBD1 (6 bases). V gave up 5 bases and J gave up 2 bases, with 16 bases separating them. Germline V gene lookup returns CDR1 MNHEY and CDR2 SMNVEV (reference sequence). This CDR3 is built from 15 residues.

This clone was counted once. The chain uses TRBV5-1 and TRBJ2-3, with 11 bases lining up with TRBD1. V lost 7 bases to trimming and J lost 5 bases; unmatched junction nucleotides: 9. This CDR3 contains 15 residues. Germline CDR1 is SGHRS and CDR2 is YFSETQ. The CDR3 DNA reads TGCGCCAGCTCGAGATCGGGACAGGGGGGAGATACGCAGTATTTT. It yields the protein CASSRSGQGGDTQYF.

V gene TRBV13 combines with J gene TRBJ1-4; the D gene is possibly TRBD1 (5 bases). The V gene lost 3 bases and the J gene lost 8 bases, with 22 bases spanning the gap. CDR3 length: 17 residues. Germline loops: CDR1 PRHDT, CDR2 FYEKMQ (reference sequence). The CDR3 is CASSFSYEGHGGEKLFF. For the CDR3, the DNA is TGTGCCAGCAGCTTTTCCTACGAAGGACATGGGGGGGAAAAACTGTTTTTT.

The J gene is TRBJ1-1, the V gene TRBV18; a weak D match, TRBD1 (5 bases). CDR3 size: 12 residues. The V gene's germline CDR1 is KGHSH and CDR2 LQKENI. The V end lost 3 bases, the J end lost 8 bases, and 10 bases lay between the germline ends. CDR3 amino acids: CASSPDRDEAFF. CDR3 in DNA: TGTGCCAGCTCACCTGACCGGGACGAAGCTTTCTTT.

This chain uses TRBV28 with TRBJ2-3; TRBD2 agrees at 10 bases. This CDR3 is 14 amino acids long. Germline CDR1 and CDR2: MDHEN and SYDVKM. Trimming removed 8 bases from V and 4 bases from J; junction bases left unmatched: 6. CDR3 DNA sequence: TGTGCCAGCGCCAGCGGGGGGGCCGCAGATACGCAGTATTTT. This encodes CASASGGAADTQYF.

As to this clone: Other nucleotide sequences from this sample produce the same CDR3. This sequence joins TRBV2 and TRBJ1-4; D unclear. Germline loops: CDR1 SNHLY, CDR2 FYNNEI. V was clipped by 4 bases and J by 7 bases, with 4 bases between them. The CDR3 consists of 11 residues. In nucleotides, the CDR3 is TGTGCCAGCAGTGTCCGTGAAAAACTGTTTTTT. It specifies CASSVREKLFF.

The CDR3 nucleotides read TGCAGCATCCATCCCCGGGGGCCGAACACTGAAGCTTTCTTT. Translating gives CSIHPRGPNTEAFF. The chain is built from TRBV29-1 and TRBJ1-1; D perhaps matches TRBD1 (6 bases). The V end lost 8 bases, the J end lost 1 base, and 17 bases lay between the germline ends. This CDR3 spans 14 amino acids. The germline V gene encodes CDR1 SQVTM and CDR2 ANQGSEA.

V is TRBV29-1 and J is TRBJ1-2; 8 bases are a match to TRBD1. Germline V gives CDR1 SQVTM, CDR2 ANQGSEA. This CDR3 has 14 amino acids. The V segment lost 3 bases and the J segment 4 bases; nucleotides outside the gene matches: 7. The CDR3 DNA follows: TGCAGCGTTGATCCCAGGGGGCATGGCTATGGCTACACCTTC. Translation: CSVDPRGHGYGYTF. The full variable domain, its missing parts supplied by reference TRBV29-1 and TRBJ1-2, is SAVISQKPSRDICQRGTSLTIQCQVDSQVTMMFWYRQQPGQSLTLIATANQGSEATYESGFVIDKFPISRPNLTFSTLTVSNMSPEDSSIYLCSVDPRGHGYGYTFGSGTRLTVV.

This rearrangement joins TRBV7-2 to TRBJ1-2, with D uncertain. V shed 5 bases and J shed 3 bases, with 13 bases lying between them. CDR1 is SGHTA and CDR2 is FQGNSA in the germline V gene. This CDR3 is 14 amino acids long. CDR3 in amino acids: CASSGRLTYYGYTF. CDR3 DNA sequence: TGTGCCAGCAGCGGCAGGCTCACTTACTATGGCTACACCTTC.

The chain joins TRBV6-5 to TRBJ2-1; D is unresolved. This CDR3 is 13 amino acids long. Trimming shortened V by 6 bases and J by 4 bases, and 10 bases separated the two germline ends. Germline CDR1 is MNHEY and CDR2 is SVGAGI. The CDR3 region has the DNA TGTGCCAGCAGACCCGGAGTTTACAATGAGCAGTTCTTC. Translating gives CASRPGVYNEQFF.

DNA for the CDR3: TGTGCCTGGAGTGTACCCGGGACAGGCAGAGAAAAACTGTTTTTT. This gives the protein CAWSVPGTGREKLFF. The J gene is TRBJ1-4, the V gene TRBV30; 8 nucleotides agree with TRBD1. This CDR3 spans 15 amino acids. J gave up 8 bases and V 0 bases, and 8 bases lay outside the gene matches. CDR1 and CDR2 (germline): GTSNPN, SVGIG (reference sequence).

The chain links TRBV7-9 to TRBJ2-7; D possibly corresponds to TRBD2 (5 bases). Germline loops: CDR1 SEHNR, CDR2 FQNEAQ (reference sequence). V was shortened by 1 base and J by 2 bases, with 9 bases between the two germline ends. CDR3 length: 14 residues. CDR3 amino acids: CASSLGLATYEQYF. The CDR3 region has the DNA TGTGCCAGCAGCTTAGGTCTAGCAACCTACGAGCAGTACTTC.

V and J are TRBV7-6 and TRBJ1-1; 9 nucleotides agree with TRBD1. The J segment lost 1 base and the V segment lost 5 bases, leaving 2 bases of the junction unmatched. This CDR3 contains 14 residues. The germline CDR1 and CDR2 sequences are SGHVS and FNYEAQ. Here the CDR3 DNA reads TGTGCCAGCAGCCCACAGGGGGCGAACACTGAAGCTTTCTTT. As protein: CASSPQGANTEAFF. Full variable domain (outside the CDR3, taken from reference TRBV7-6 and TRBJ1-1): GAGVSQSPRYKVTKRGQDVALRCDPISGHVSLYWYRQALGQGPEFLTYFNYEAQQDKSGLPNDRFSAERPEGSISTLTIQRTEQRDSAMYRCASSPQGANTEAFFGQGTRLTVV.

This sequence joins TRBV5-1 and TRBJ1-6; possibly TRBD1 for D (5 bases). V lost 5 bases and J lost 5, with 14 bases in between. This CDR3 is built from 15 residues. Germline V lookup: CDR1 SGHRS, CDR2 YFSETQ. CDR3 sequence: CASRAAGTNNSPLHF. The CDR3 DNA is TGCGCCAGCAGAGCTGCCGGGACGAATAATTCACCCCTCCACTTT.